This T cell receptor beta chain was obtained from a study of cytomegalovirus exposure and HLA in healthy donors (dated by TCRdb to the late 2010s). Background for the entire study: According to an earlier analysis of 550 to 750 of the donors, about 179 million T cells yielded roughly 110 million unique TCR beta sequences and 276 Gb of sequence data. An early release covering 550 to 700 HLA-typed donors comprised approximately 300 gigabases of sequencing data and around 85 million unique TCR sequences. Among the roughly 400 genotyped donors, around 81% belonged to the genetic ancestry cluster associated with self-reported Caucasian donors. The study was designed to test whether signatures of past pathogen exposure could be identified by cataloging public T cell receptors. The study used immunosequencing to profile the T cell repertoires of around 600 subjects and linked those repertoires to cytomegalovirus serostatus. Along with the roughly 710-subject first cohort, a separate validation cohort of 120 different subjects was used. To predict cytomegalovirus infection status, the study brought together high-throughput TCR immunosequencing, statistical association of individual TCRs with disease status, and machine learning. To study patterns of TCR occurrence, a later analysis re-analyzed previously published TCR beta repertoires from 666 donors and added high-resolution HLA genotyping. The later analysis used no new phenotypic data to find candidate immune exposures, relying instead on TCR beta sequences and their occurrence across donors. To decide whether each TCR beta V gene segment behaved as functional or pseudogenic, an earlier analysis of over 500 of the donors relied on high-throughput TCR beta sequencing. Alongside the repertoire data, information on donor age, sex, ethnicity and CMV serostatus was compiled. A later genetic analysis used genome-wide SNP genotypes for about 60% of the 666 donors, treating that subset as a discovery cohort. Every repertoire in the discovery cohort had been generated on one and the same sequencing platform. HLA typing included class I and class II loci at four-digit resolution. The number of donors typed differed by locus, with roughly 620-630 for A, B, C, DRB1 and DQB1, around 560 for DQA1, 600 to 610 for DPA1, and about 450 for DPB1. Roughly five DR-DQ haplotypes were handled as single units for association and clustering because linkage in the cohort was strong. Among 398 genotyped donors of the cohort, an average of approximately 240,000 unique TCR beta nucleotide sequences were sequenced per donor, about a sixth of them non-productive.

Library preparation employed the immunoSEQ multiplex PCR assay. The multiplex PCR relied on a mix of 60 forward primers for TCR Vbeta segments and 13 reverse primers for TCR Jbeta segments. A multiplex PCR assay on genomic DNA amplified the CDR3 region of rearranged TCR beta genes. The Illumina HiSeq System was used to sequence the amplified TCR beta libraries as 87-base-pair reads. In the source study's methods: A later analysis counted around 72 million unique TCR beta chains across the 666 repertoires, and roughly 9.9 million of these chains were shared by at least two donors. Raw reads were error-corrected and collapsed into unique sequences with a nearest-neighbor algorithm that merged closely related sequences to remove PCR and sequencing errors. CDR3 sequences were aligned to IMGT reference sequences to assign V, D and J gene segments. For a sequence to be retained, a match of at least six nucleotides to both a V gene segment and a J gene segment was required. Rearrangements were classified as productive when the CDR3 lacked stop codons and remained in frame with V and J, and all other rearrangements were classified as non-productive. Following IMGT convention, CDR3 was defined as the stretch from the second conserved V-encoded cysteine up to the conserved J-encoded phenylalanine. Sequences without an unambiguous match to a single V gene segment were excluded from the earlier analysis of 450 to 750 of the donors. In an earlier analysis of approximately 560 of the donors, a V segment was called functional when productive rearrangements were above 56.7%, and segregating when the standard deviation between donors exceeded 5%. To diagnose cytomegalovirus status from the catalog of TCR beta chain sequences, a statistical classification framework was built. V and J gene assignment, in a later analysis, came from comparing TCR nucleotide sequences with IMGT/GENE-DB human TR gene sequences. A later analysis assigned CDR3 sequences and most-parsimonious VDJ recombination scenarios with the TCRdist pipeline. A later analysis defined each TCR beta chain by its CDR3 amino acid sequence plus V-gene family, and excluded reads lacking a unique V-gene family. To address suspected cross-contamination and a sequencing artifact, a later analysis removed 450 to 700 highly shared, low-generation-probability nucleotide sequences. A later analysis calculated a clonal expansion index for each public chain from normalized within-repertoire ranks of inferred template counts. In a later analysis, generation probabilities were computed with a VDJ recombination model fitted to out-of-frame rearrangements, and the resulting probabilities were checked against IGoR. Hypergeometric tests were used in a later analysis to score TCR-TCR, TCR-HLA and TCR-CMV co-occurrence, with a repertoire-size bias correction applied to the TCR pairs. False discovery rates were estimated in a later analysis by permuting HLA or CMV assignments 20 times. In a later analysis, co-occurring TCRs were grouped using DBSCAN, and TCRdist sequence similarity was added for clustering within HLA-allele-positive subsets. Co-occurrence clustering excluded repertoires with fewer than 30,000 or more than 120,000 public chains, plus five with anomalous nucleotide sharing. Sourced from immuneACCESS, this table was stored by TCRdb with only in-frame sequences that have V and J called. A share of the clones is absent; for the studies checked, an unresolved V gene accounts for under half, and the remainder has no known explanation. V, J and clone size are taken as reported in that table, and D and trimming were inferred from the DNA itself. The sample records about 220,000 clones, roughly 82% of which are singletons. Roughly 6% of the sample is held by the ten biggest clonotypes.

Paper-wide results and their limitations: Compared with equally common non-associated chains, HLA-associated TCR beta chains in a later analysis were more clonally expanded and had lower generation probabilities. The study gave a list of roughly 150 TCR beta chains associated with cytomegalovirus. Because the 87-base-pair reads could not distinguish some IMGT-functional V segments, including TRBV6-2 and TRBV6-3, those segments were excluded. According to a later analysis, most CMV-associated TCR beta chains appeared to be HLA-restricted, and the HLA associations seemed to be driven largely by CMV exposure. Presence/absence analyses assumed roughly uniform sequencing depth across donors, an assumption that may not hold. In this cohort, only TCR beta chains were sequenced, and detectable features were limited by the absence of alpha or paired-chain data. In a later analysis, TCR association rates were found to vary across HLA loci, with the most associated TCRs seen for DRB1 alleles and the fewest for HLA-C alleles. V-gene and J-gene trimming of TCR beta chains was associated with a missense DCLRE1C variant in a later genetic analysis, and the association was replicated in an independent cohort. An earlier analysis of several hundred of the donors showed that most TCR beta V segments appeared in productive rearrangements either about 87% or about 30% of the time, which broadly matched IMGT annotations. Because HLA typing was unavailable for some donors at each locus, only the typed subset was used in association tests. A further reported finding was that TCR beta sequences accurately predicted the HLA-A and HLA-B alleles for most subjects in the first cohort. Because counts were too low, about 15 rarely observed V segments, including chromosome 9 orphons, were left out of the earlier analysis of approximately 580 of the donors. According to a later genetic analysis, donors in an Asian-associated ancestry cluster had fewer N-insertions in productive TCRs than the roughly 700-donor mean. The sequencing pipeline was judged likely to have produced a cluster of highly shared sequence variants as a technical artifact. The classifier was reported to diagnose cytomegalovirus status with high specificity and sensitivity in both the original and validation cohorts. It was suggested by the authors that the approach could potentially be generalized to other disease states and immunological phenotypes. A few of the identified cytomegalovirus-associated TCR beta chains were confirmed in vitro to be specific for cytomegalovirus antigens. CMV serostatus was the only immune exposure information available for the cohort. A later analysis associated around 16,000 TCR beta sequences with specific HLA alleles at a false discovery rate of 0.05. According to a later analysis, parvovirus B19, influenza, CMV and Epstein-Barr virus appeared linked to several top co-occurrence clusters. When HLA alleles, especially DR and DQ, strongly co-occurred, TCR associations were difficult to assign to individual alleles. Most TCR sequences were observed very rarely across donors, whereas some public TCRs were present in many individuals. Linkage disequilibrium might explain the correlated functional status among segregating V segments, but an unknown experimental factor could not be excluded.

About this clone: There is no known antigen for this receptor. The input lacks base qualities; no much larger clone sits a single base away.

Including the terminal cysteine and phenylalanine, the CDR3 comprises 16 residues. The read is trimmed to its CDR3 DNA, 48 bases read in frame from base 1. The germline V gene yields LGHNA for CDR1 and YNFKEQ for CDR2. From V the trimming removes 0 bases and from J it removes 6 bases, while the gene matches leave 9 bases of the junction unaccounted for. The cohort was made up of hundreds of healthy bone marrow donors. At the time of sampling, all cohort members were nominally healthy, though unrecorded immune exposures were likely present. The donor tested CMV seropositive, placing the donor among the 250 to 350 seropositive members of the cohort. Each donor provided a peripheral blood sample, and peripheral blood mononuclear cells were used for TCR beta sequencing. The Qiagen DNeasy Blood Extraction Kit was used to extract genomic DNA from the blood cell samples.

The V gene is TRBV4-2 and the J gene is TRBJ2-7, and 9 junctional nucleotides match TRBD2. This receptor was obtained from a man aged 35 to 55 in good health and CMV-seropositive. The sample was PBMCs. In nucleotides, the sequence is TGTGCCAGCAGCCAAGATGTTAGCGGGAGCTGGCCCGAGCAGTACTTC. Its protein reads: CASSQDVSGSWPEQYF.